These T cell receptor beta chains were read from a single sample in a study of cytomegalovirus exposure and HLA in healthy donors. Sequencing was performed with immunoSEQ multiplex PCR; in TCRdb, only in-frame clones are kept and a portion is missing. The data show some 90,000 clones, with around 76% seen just once and roughly 0.6% held by the top ten. What was sequenced was PBMCs. Receptor source: a young man in good health and CMV-seronegative. Each CDR3 is given with its conserved first and last residue. Each record gives: D gene, CDR3 length, V gene, J gene, CDR3 protein. The D gene is left open where the match is weak.

TRBD1,16,TRBV9,TRBJ2-7,CASSPQDRRDSYEQYF
TRBD1,15,TRBV27,TRBJ1-2,CASSLSDRGNYGYTF
NA,13,TRBV29-1,TRBJ1-1,CSVARGGGTEAFF
TRBD2,15,TRBV6-1,TRBJ2-1,CASSNLAGVRNEQFF
TRBD2,15,TRBV4-3,TRBJ2-3,CASSQGTSWLDTQYF
TRBD2,15,TRBV4-2,TRBJ2-1,CASSQEGTSDGEQFF
TRBD2,15,TRBV5-6,TRBJ2-5,CASSLGLAGVETQYF
NA,17,TRBV29-1,TRBJ1-1,CSVEDFAGARYGTEAFF
NA,16,TRBV18,TRBJ2-1,CASSPLDSRSYNEQFF
NA,14,TRBV27,TRBJ1-1,CASSRRQANTEAFF
NA,17,TRBV4-1,TRBJ1-4,CASSQGAGHFLNEKLFF
NA,12,TRBV7-9,TRBJ1-3,CSSSIQRNTIYF
NA,15,TRBV4-2,TRBJ2-5,CASSQTGTGGIRQYF
TRBD2,17,TRBV2,TRBJ2-1,CASSDPGTSGRAGVQFF
TRBD1,15,TRBV5-1,TRBJ2-1,CASSKGQSSYNEQFF
TRBD2,18,TRBV9,TRBJ2-3,CASSVGTSGSFSTDTQYF
TRBD1,13,TRBV29-1,TRBJ2-7,CSAITGDTYEQYF
NA,17,TRBV19,TRBJ1-5,CASSIWREADSNQPQHF
TRBD1,17,TRBV11-3,TRBJ1-2,CASSVRDRDRPNYGYTF
NA,13,TRBV6-5,TRBJ1-2,CASSLQGDGGYTF
NA,15,TRBV5-1,TRBJ1-1,CASSLVGIRSTEAFF
TRBD2,16,TRBV9,TRBJ2-5,CASSVAVRGDQETQYF